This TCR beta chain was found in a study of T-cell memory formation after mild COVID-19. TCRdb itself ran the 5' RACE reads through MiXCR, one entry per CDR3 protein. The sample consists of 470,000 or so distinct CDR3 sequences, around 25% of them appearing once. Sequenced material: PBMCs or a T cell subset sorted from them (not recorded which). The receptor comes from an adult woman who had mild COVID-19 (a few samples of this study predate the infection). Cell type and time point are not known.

CDR3 nucleotides: TGTGCCTGGAGTGGTCGACCCGGCGGTGAGCAGTTCTTC. This codes for CAWSGRPGGEQFF. The chain employs TRBV30 and TRBJ2-1, with D hard to call. The CDR3 runs 13 residues. Between the trimmed V and J ends, which lost 1 base and 9 bases, there was a span of 13 bases. Germline-derived CDR1 and CDR2 are GTSNPN and SVGIG (reference sequence).